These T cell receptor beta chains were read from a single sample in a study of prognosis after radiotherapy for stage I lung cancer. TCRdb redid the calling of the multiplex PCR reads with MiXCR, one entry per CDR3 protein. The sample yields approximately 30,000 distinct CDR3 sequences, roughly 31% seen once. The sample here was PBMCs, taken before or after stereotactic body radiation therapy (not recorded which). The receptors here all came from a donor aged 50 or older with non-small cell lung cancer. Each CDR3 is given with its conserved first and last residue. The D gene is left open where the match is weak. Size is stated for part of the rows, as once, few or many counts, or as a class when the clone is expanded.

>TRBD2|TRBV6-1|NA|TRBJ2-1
TGTGCCAGTCACCGCAGGCTAGCGGGGTACAATGAGCAGTTCTTC
CASHRRLAGYNEQFF
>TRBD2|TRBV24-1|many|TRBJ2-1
TGTGCCACCAGTGACCGACCTAGCGGGAGTTCCTACAATGAGCAGTTCTTC
CATSDRPSGSSYNEQFF
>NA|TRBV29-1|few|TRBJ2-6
TGCAGCGTTGCGGGTTCTGGGGCCAACGTCCTGACTTTC
CSVAGSGANVLTF
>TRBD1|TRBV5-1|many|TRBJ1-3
TGCGCCAGCAGCTTGTTGACAGGGGCGAGCTCTGGAAACACCATATATTTT
CASSLLTGASSGNTIYF
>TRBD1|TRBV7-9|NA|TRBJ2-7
TGTGCCAGCAGCTTAGGGACAGGGGTCCCCTACGAGCAGTACTTC
CASSLGTGVPYEQYF
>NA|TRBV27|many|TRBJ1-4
TGTGCCAGCAGTTTTGGGGGAACTAATGAAAAACTGTTTTTT
CASSFGGTNEKLFF
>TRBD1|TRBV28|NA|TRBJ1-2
TGTGCCAGCAGTTTAGGTCTCCGTCAGGGGGCATACTATGGCTACACCTTC
CASSLGLRQGAYYGYTF
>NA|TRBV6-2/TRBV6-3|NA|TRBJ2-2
TGTACCAGCAGCCCTGACGTGGTTTCGAACACCGGGGAGCTGTTTTTT
CTSSPDVVSNTGELFF
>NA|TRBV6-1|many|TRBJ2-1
TGTGCCAGCAGTGAGCTGGACAGCTCGATTAAGGATGAGCAGTTCTTC
CASSELDSSIKDEQFF
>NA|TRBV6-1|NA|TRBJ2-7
TGTGCCAGCAGCAAACCCGCAGGGGCCGGGCAGTACTTC
CASSKPAGAGQYF